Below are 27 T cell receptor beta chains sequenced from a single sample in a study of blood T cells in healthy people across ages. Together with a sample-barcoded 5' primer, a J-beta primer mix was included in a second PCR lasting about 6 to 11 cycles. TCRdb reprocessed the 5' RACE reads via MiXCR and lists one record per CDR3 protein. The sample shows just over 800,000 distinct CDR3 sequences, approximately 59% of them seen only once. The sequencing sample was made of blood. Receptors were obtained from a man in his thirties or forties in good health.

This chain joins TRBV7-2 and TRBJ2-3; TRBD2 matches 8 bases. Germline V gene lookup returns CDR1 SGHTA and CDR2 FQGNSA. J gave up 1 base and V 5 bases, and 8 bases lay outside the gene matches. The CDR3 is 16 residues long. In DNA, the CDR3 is TGTGCCAGCAGCAAAGAACCGCGGGGGGGCACAGATACGCAGTATTTT. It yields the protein CASSKEPRGGTDTQYF.

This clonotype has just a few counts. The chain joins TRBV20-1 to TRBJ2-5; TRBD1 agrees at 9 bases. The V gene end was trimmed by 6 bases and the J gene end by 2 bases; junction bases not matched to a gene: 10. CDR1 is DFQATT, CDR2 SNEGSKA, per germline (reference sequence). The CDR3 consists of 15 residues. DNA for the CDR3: TGCAGTGCCCGGACCGGGACAGGGATACAAGAGACCCAGTACTTC. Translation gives CSARTGTGIQETQYF.

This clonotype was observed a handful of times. As DNA, the CDR3 is TGTGCCAGCAGCCAACACGATGGGGCCAACGTCCTGACTTTC. Translation: CASSQHDGANVLTF. This rearrangement joins TRBV3-1 to TRBJ2-6; D unresolved. This CDR3 has 14 amino acids. Trimming took off 2 bases at V and 3 bases at J, with 5 bases between the two ends. The germline CDR1 and CDR2 sequences are LGHDT and YNNKEL (reference sequence).

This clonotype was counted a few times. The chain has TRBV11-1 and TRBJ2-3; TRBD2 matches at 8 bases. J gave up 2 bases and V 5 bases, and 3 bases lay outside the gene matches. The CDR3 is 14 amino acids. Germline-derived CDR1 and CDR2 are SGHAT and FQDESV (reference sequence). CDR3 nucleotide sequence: TGTGCCAGCAGCGCGGGGGGAGACACAGATACGCAGTATTTT. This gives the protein CASSAGGDTDTQYF.

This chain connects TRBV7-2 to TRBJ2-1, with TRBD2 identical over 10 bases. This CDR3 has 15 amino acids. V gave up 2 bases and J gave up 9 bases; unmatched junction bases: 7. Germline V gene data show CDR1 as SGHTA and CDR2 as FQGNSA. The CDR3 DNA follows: TGTGCCAGCAGCTTACGATCAGCGGGGGGGTCTGAGCAGTTCTTC. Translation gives CASSLRSAGGSEQFF.

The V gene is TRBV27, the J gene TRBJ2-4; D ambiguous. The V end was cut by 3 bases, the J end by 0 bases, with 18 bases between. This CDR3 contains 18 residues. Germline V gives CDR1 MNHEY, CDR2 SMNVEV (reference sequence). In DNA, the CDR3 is TGTGCCAGCAGTTTCAAGGACGAATACAAAATAGCCAAAAACATTCAGTACTTC. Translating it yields CASSFKDEYKIAKNIQYF.

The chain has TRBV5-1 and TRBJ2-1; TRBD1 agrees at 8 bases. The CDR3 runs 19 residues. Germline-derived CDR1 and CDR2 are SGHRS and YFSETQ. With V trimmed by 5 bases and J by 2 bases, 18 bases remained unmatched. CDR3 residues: CASRAVDREIPPPYNEQFF. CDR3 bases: TGCGCCAGCAGGGCGGTGGACAGGGAGATCCCCCCGCCCTACAATGAGCAGTTCTTC.

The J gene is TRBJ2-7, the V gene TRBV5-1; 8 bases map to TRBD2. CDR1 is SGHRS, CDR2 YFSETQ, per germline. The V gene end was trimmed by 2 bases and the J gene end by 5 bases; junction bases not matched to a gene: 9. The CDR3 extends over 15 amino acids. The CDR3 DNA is TGCGCCAGCAGCTTAGCGGGGGACATGGGGGACGAGCAGTACTTC. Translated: CASSLAGDMGDEQYF.

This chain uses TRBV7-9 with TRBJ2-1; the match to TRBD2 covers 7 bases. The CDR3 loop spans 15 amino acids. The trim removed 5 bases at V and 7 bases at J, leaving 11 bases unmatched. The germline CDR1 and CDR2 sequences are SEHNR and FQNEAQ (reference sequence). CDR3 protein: CASSGLIAGENEQFF. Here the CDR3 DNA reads TGTGCCAGCAGCGGTCTTATAGCGGGCGAAAATGAGCAGTTCTTC.

This CDR3 is CASSEFKGIRDEQYF. CDR3 DNA sequence: TGTGCCAGCAGTGAATTTAAGGGCATTCGGGACGAGCAGTACTTC. V is TRBV2 and J is TRBJ2-5; no firm D call. The J call is uncertain, as TRBJ2-7 better fits the DNA end. Germline CDR1 and CDR2: SNHLY and FYNNEI. The CDR3 consists of 15 residues.

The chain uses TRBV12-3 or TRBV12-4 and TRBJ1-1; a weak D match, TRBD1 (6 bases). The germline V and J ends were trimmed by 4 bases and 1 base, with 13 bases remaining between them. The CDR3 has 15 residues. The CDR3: CASSSQGAANTEAFF. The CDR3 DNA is TGTGCCAGCAGTTCACAGGGAGCGGCGAACACTGAAGCTTTCTTT.

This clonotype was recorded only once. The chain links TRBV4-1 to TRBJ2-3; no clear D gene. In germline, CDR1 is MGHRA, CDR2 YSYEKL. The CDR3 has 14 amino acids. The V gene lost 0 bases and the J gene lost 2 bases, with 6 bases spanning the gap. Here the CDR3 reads CASSQEPTTDTQYF. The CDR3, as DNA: TGCGCCAGCAGCCAAGAGCCCACCACAGATACGCAGTATTTT.

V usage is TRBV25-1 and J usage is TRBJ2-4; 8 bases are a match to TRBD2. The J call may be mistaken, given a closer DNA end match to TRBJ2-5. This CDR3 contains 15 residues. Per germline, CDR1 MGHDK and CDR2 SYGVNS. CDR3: CASSELAGTQETQYF. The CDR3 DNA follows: TGTGCCAGCAGTGAGTTAGCGGGGACCCAAGAGACCCAGTACTTC.

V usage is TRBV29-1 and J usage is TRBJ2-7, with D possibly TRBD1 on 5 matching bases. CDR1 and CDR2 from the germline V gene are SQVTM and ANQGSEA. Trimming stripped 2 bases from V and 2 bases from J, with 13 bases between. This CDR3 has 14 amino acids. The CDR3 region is CSVERGPLPYEQYF. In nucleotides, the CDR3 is TGCAGCGTTGAAAGGGGTCCCCTACCCTACGAGCAGTACTTC.

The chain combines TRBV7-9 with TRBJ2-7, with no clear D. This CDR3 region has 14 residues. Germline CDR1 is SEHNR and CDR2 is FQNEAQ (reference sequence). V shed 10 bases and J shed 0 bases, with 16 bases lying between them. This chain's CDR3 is CATADQKSSYEQYF. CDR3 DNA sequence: TGTGCCACCGCTGACCAAAAAAGCTCCTACGAGCAGTACTTC. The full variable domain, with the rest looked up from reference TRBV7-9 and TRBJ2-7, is DTGVSQNPRHKITKRGQNVTFRCDPISEHNRLYWYRQTLGQGPEFLTYFQNEAQLEKSRLLSDRFSAERPKGSFSTLEIQRTEQGDSAMYLCATADQKSSYEQYFGPGTRLTVT.

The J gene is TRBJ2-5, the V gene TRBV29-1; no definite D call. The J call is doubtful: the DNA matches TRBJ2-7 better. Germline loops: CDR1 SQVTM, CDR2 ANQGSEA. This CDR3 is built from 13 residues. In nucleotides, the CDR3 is TGCAGCGTTGAAGATGCACTCGCCTACGAGCAGTACTTC. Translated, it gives CSVEDALAYEQYF.

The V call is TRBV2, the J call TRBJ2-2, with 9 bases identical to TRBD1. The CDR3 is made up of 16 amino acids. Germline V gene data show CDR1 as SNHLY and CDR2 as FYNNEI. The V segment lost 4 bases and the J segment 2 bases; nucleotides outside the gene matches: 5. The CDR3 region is CASSGGTGINTGELFF. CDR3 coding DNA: TGTGCCAGCAGTGGGGGGACAGGGATAAACACCGGGGAGCTGTTTTTT.

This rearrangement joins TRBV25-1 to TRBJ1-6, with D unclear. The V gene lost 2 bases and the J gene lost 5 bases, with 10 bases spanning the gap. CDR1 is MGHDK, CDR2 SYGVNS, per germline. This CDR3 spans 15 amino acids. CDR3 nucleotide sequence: TGTGCCAGCAGTGAAGGTTGGGGAGATAATTCACCCCTCCACTTT. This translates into CASSEGWGDNSPLHF.

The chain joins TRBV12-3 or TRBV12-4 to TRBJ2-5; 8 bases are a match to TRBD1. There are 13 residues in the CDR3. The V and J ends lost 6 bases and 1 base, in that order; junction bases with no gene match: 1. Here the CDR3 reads CASRTGVQETQYF. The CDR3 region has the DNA TGTGCCAGCAGGACAGGGGTCCAAGAGACCCAGTACTTC.

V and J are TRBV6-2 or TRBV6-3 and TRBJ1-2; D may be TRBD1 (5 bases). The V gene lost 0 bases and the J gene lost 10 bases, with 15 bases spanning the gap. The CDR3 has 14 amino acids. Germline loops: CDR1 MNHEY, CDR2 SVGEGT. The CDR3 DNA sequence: TGTGCCAGCAGTTACTCCGGGACCACCGATGACTACACCTTC. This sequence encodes CASSYSGTTDDYTF.

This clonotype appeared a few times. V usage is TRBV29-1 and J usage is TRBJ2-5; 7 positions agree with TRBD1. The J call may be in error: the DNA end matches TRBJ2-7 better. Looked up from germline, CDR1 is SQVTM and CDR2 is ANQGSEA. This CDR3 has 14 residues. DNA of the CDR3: TGCAGCGTTGAAGTTGGGACAGCCCGCTCCGAGCAGTACTTC. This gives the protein CSVEVGTARSEQYF.

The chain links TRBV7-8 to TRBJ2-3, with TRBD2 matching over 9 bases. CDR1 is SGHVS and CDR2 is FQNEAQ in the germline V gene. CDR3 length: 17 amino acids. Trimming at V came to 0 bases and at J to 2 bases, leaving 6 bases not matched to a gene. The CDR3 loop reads CASSLAASGAPTDTQYF. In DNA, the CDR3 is TGTGCCAGCAGCTTAGCGGCTAGCGGGGCCCCCACAGATACGCAGTATTTT.

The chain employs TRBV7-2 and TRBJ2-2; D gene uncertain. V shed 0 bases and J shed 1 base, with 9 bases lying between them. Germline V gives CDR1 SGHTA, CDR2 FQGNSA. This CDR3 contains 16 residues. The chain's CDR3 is CASSLAPRGNTGELFF. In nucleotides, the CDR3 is TGTGCCAGCAGCTTAGCCCCACGCGGGAACACCGGGGAGCTGTTTTTT.

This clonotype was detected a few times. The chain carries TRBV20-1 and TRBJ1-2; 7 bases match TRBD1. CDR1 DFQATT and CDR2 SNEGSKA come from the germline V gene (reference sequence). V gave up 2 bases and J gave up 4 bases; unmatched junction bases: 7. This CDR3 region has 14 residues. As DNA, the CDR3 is TGCAGTGCTAGACCGCAGGGGGTTATCTATGGCTACACCTTC. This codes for CSARPQGVIYGYTF.

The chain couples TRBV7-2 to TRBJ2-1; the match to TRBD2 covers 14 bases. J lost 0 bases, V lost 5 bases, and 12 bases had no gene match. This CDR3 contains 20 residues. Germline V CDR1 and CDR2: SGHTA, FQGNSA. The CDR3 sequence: CASSPGLAGGPGSSYNEQFF. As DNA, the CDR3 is TGTGCCAGCAGCCCCGGACTAGCGGGGGGCCCGGGGAGCTCCTACAATGAGCAGTTCTTC.

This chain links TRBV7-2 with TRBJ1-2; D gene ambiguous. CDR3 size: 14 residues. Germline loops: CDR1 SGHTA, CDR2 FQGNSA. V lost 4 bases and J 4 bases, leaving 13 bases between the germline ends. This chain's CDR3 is CASSSNAGFYGYTF. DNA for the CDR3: TGTGCCAGCAGCTCAAACGCGGGCTTCTATGGCTACACCTTC.

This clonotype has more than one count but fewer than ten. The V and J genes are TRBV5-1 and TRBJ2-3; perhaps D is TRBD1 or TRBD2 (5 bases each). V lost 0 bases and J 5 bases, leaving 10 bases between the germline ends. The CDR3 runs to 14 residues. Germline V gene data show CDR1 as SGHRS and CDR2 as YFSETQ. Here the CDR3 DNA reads TGCGCCAGCAGCTTGGCCCCAGGGAGAGATACGCAGTATTTT. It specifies CASSLAPGRDTQYF.